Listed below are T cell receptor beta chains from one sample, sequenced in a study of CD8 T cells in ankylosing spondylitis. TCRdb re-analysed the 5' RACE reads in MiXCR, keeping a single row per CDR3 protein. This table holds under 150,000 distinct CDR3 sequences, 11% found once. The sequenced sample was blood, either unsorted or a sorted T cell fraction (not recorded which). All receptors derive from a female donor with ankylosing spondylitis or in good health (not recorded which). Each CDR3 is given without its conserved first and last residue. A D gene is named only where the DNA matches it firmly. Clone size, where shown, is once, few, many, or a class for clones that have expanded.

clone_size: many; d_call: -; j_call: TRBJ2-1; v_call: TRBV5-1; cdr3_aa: ASSLRAGSEQF
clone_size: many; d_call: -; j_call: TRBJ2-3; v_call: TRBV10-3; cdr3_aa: AISRDRTSADTQY
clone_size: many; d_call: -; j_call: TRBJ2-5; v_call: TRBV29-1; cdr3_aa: SAENTEGGTQY
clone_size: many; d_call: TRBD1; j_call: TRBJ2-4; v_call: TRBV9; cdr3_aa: ASSVGGQVKNIQY
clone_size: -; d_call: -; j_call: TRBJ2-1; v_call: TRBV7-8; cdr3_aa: ASSLNSGWVADEQF
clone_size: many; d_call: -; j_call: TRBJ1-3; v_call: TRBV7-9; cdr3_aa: ASSLEADSGNTIY
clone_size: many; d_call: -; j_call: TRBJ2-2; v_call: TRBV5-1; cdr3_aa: ASSFQQGAIGELF
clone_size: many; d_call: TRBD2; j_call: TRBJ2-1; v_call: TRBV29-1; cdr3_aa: SVYREERYNEQF
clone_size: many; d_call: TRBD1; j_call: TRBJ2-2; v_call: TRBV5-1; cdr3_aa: ASSLGDRHTGELF
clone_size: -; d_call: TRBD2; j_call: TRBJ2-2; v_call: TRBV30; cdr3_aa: AWSLLSGRALIRTPGELF
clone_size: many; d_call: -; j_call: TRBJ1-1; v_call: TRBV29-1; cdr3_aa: SVKVVGGDTEAF
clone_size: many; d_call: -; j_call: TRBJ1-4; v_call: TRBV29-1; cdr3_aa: SAGRGNEKLF
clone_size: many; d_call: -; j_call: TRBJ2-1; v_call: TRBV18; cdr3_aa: ASSPPGSVSYNEQF
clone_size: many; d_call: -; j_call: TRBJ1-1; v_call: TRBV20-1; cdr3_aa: SAREGQAEAF
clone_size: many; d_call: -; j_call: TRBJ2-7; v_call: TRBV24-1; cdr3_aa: ATSPRGTYEQY
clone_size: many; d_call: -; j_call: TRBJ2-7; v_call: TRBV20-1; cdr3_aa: SASGNDEQY
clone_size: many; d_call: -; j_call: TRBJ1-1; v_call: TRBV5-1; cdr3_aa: ASSEQGIGDTEAF
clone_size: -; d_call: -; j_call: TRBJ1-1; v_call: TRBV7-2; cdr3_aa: ASSSDEWGEAF
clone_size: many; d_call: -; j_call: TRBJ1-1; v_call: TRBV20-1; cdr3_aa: SAADSRKTEAF
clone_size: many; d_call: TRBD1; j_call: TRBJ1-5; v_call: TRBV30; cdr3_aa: AWTGQEDQPQH
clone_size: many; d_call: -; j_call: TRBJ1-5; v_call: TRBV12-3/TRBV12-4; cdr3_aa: ASVRGSNQPQH
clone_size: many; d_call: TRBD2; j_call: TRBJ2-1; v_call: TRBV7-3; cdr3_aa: ASSLRKAGGYNEQF
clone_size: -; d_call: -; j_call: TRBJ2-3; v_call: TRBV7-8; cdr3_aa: ASSSAPGQGELAGVKQY
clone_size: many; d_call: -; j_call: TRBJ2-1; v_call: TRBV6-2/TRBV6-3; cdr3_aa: ASSHLGTKSSYNEQF
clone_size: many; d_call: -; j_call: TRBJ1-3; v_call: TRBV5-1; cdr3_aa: ASTPDSGNTIY
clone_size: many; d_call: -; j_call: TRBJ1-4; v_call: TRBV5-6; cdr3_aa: ASSVGGVMEKLF
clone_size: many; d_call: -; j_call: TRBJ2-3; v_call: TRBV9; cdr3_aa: ASSVEGDRDTQY
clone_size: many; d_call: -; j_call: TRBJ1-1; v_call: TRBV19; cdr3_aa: ASSGRGAGGEAF
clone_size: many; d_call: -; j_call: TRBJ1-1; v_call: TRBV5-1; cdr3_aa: ASSLGVGLRTEAF
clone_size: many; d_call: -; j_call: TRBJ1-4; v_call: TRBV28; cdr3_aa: ASKGPREKLF
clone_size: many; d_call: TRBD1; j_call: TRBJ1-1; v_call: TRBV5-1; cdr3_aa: ASSLLGGATEAF
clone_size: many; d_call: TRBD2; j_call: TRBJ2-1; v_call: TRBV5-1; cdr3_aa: ASSLAPGLAREQF
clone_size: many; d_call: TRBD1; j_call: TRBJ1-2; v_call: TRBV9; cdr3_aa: ASSPQTGFT
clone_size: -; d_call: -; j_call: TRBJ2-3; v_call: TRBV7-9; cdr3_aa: ASSQLLTSTSTDTQY
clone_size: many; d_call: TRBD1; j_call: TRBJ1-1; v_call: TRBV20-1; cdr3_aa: SAVGTANTEAF
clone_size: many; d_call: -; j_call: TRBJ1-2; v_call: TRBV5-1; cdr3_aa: ASSLEGNGYT
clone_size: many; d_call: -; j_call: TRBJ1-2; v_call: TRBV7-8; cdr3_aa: ASSLVTGLTYGYT
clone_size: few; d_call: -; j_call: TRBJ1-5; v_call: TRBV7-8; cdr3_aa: ASSSNLRTAAYQPQH
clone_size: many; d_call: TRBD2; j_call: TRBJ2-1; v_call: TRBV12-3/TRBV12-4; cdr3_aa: ASRSSGAYNEQF
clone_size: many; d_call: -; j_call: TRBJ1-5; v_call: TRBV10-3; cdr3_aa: AISESLSGQPQH
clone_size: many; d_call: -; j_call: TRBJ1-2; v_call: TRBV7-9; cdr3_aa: ASSQAGVYGYT
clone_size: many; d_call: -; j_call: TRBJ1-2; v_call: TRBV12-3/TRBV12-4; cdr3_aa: ASSLDPGRTNYGYT
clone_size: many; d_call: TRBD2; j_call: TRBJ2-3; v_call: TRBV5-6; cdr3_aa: ASSLTTGTSGTTQY
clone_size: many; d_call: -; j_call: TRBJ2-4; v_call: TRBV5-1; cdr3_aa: ASSSGRPKNIQY